This TCR beta chain stems from a study of blood T cell repertoires in COVID-19. Study information: The samples span acute and convalescent COVID-19 from the United States, Italy and Spain. PBMCs, B-cell-depleted T cells, or T cells provided the cDNA or gDNA that made up the material.

Per the original data handling: Estimated nucleated cell counts came from reference gene primer amplification. TCRdb's copy holds only in-frame clones and misses some; the assay was immunoSEQ multiplex PCR. That table gives V, J and clone size, and the DNA gave D and trimming. The sample lists more than 95,000 clones, about 92% occurring once. The CDR3 totals 15 residues. Germline V gene lookup returns CDR1 SGHNT and CDR2 YYREEE (reference sequence). Trimming removed 3 bases from V and 4 bases from J; junction bases left unmatched: 5. The chain employs TRBV5-4 and TRBJ1-3, with 9 bases identical to TRBD1. The origin of this receptor is a woman aged 80 or older in a cohort sampled during active COVID-19. Input material: peripheral blood. In DNA form, the CDR3 reads TGTGCCAGCAGCTGGGGACAGGGAACCGGAAACACCATATATTTT. Translated: CASSWGQGTGNTIYF.